These T cell receptor beta chains were read from a single sample in a study of Ad26.COV2.S vaccination and SARS-CoV-2 variants. Profiling relied on immunoSEQ multiplex PCR, and the TCRdb table lists in-frame clones only, not all of them. The sample lists around 340,000 clones; 86% were seen once. The sample in question was peripheral blood, obtained in a trial of Ad26.COV2.S vaccine versus placebo. The receptors shown here come from a person between 18 and 60 years old who received the Ad26.COV2.S COVID-19 vaccine or a placebo. Both conserved end residues are trimmed from each CDR3. A D gene is named only where the DNA matches it firmly. Not every row has a clone size; where given, it reads once, few, many or a size class.

V gene,J gene,clone size,D gene,CDR3 protein
TRBV2,TRBJ2-7,.,.,ASRASSAYEQY
TRBV30,TRBJ2-7,once,.,AWSVMGSLYEQY
TRBV5-1,TRBJ1-3,.,.,ASSDGTGNTIY
TRBV28,TRBJ2-7,.,.,ATSPTDAYEQY
TRBV3-1/TRBV3-2,TRBJ2-2,.,.,ASSQAPFSNGGELF
TRBV4-1,TRBJ1-1,.,.,ASSQGRRGMGTEAF
TRBV28,TRBJ2-7,.,TRBD1,ASSPPGQSSGEQY
TRBV4-1,TRBJ1-2,.,TRBD1,ASSSFEGQHYGYT
TRBV5-6,TRBJ2-2,few,TRBD1,ASSLGGGSTGELF
TRBV5-4,TRBJ1-2,.,.,ASRDPGHYGYT
TRBV24-1,TRBJ1-3,once,.,ATSDPWGGTYD
TRBV12-3/TRBV12-4,TRBJ2-1,once,.,ASTLGNEQF
TRBV5-1,TRBJ2-1,.,TRBD2,ASSLWASGINEQF
TRBV28,TRBJ1-2,.,TRBD1,ASSIMTGVNYGYT
TRBV21-1,TRBJ2-7,.,.,ASTNHRDRGSYEQY
TRBV5-1,TRBJ2-3,.,TRBD2,ASSSGLAGPDTQY
TRBV4-3,TRBJ2-2,.,TRBD2,ASSHAVGLAKTGELF
TRBV9,TRBJ2-3,once,.,ASATSTDTQY
TRBV12-3/TRBV12-4,TRBJ2-7,.,TRBD1,ASSLGQGYEQY
TRBV4-3,TRBJ2-1,.,TRBD2,ASSQTTSTHNEQF
TRBV21-1,TRBJ2-1,.,.,ASSNPGGKLASPSEQF
TRBV4-3,TRBJ2-3,.,.,ASSQFGEVTDTQY
TRBV10-3,TRBJ1-4,.,TRBD1,AISPGQGSEKLF
TRBV18,TRBJ1-4,.,TRBD1,ASSPVTGVNEKLF
TRBV12-3/TRBV12-4,TRBJ2-2,.,.,ASSSGGELF
TRBV27,TRBJ1-5,.,.,ASSSWDSNQPQH
TRBV5-1,TRBJ2-1,.,TRBD2,ASTGGLARNEQF
TRBV2,TRBJ2-1,.,TRBD2,ASSDSGGHNEQF
TRBV14,TRBJ1-5,.,.,ASSPDGYQPQH
TRBV4-3,TRBJ2-7,few,.,ASSLGTSSYEQY
TRBV7-8,TRBJ2-1,.,.,ASSLAPGGGSYNEQF
TRBV27,TRBJ2-1,.,TRBD2,ASSLSASGSIGPYNEQF
TRBV5-1,TRBJ1-2,.,.,ASSQGGNGYT